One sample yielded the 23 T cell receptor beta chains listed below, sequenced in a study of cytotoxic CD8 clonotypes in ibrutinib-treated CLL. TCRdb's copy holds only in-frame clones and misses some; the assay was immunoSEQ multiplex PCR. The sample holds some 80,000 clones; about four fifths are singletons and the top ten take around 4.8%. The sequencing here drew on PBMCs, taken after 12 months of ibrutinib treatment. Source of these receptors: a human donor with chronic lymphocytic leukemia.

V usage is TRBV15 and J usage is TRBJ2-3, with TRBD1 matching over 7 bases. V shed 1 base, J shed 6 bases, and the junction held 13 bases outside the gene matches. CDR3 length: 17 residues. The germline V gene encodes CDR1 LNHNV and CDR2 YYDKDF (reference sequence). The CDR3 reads CATSRGWRQGGSDTQYF. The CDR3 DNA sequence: TGTGCCACCAGCAGAGGTTGGCGACAGGGCGGATCCGATACGCAGTATTTT.

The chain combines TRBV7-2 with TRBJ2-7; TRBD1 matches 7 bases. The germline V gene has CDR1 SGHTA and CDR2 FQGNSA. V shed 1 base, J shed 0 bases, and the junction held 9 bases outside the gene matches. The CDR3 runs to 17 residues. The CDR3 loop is CASSLGGGGPNSYEQYF. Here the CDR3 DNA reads TGTGCCAGCAGCTTAGGAGGGGGCGGGCCGAACTCCTACGAGCAGTACTTC.

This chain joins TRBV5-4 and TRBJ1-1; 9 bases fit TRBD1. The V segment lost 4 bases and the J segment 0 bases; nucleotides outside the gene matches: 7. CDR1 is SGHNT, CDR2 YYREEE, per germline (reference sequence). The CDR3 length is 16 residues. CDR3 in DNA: TGTGCCAGCAGCCGGGACAGGGCTTTTATGAACACTGAAGCTTTCTTT. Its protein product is CASSRDRAFMNTEAFF.

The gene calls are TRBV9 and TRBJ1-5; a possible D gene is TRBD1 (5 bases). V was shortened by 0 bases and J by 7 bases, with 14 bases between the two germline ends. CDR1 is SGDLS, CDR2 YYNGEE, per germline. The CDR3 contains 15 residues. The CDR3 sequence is CASSVGVGGWQPQHF. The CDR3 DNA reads TGTGCCAGCAGCGTAGGGGTCGGGGGTTGGCAGCCCCAGCATTTT.

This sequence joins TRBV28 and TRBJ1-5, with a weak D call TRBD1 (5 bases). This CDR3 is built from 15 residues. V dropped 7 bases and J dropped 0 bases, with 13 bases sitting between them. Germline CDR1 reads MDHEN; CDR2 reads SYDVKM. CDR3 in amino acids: CASTWGIYSNQPQHF. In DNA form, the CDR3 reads TGTGCCAGCACCTGGGGGATTTATAGCAATCAGCCCCAGCATTTT.

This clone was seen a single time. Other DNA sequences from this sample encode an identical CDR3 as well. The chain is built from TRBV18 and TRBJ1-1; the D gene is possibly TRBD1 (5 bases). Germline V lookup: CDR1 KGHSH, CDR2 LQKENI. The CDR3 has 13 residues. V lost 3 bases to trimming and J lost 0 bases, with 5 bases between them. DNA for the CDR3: TGTGCCAGCTCACCGGACATGAACACTGAAGCTTTCTTT. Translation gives CASSPDMNTEAFF.

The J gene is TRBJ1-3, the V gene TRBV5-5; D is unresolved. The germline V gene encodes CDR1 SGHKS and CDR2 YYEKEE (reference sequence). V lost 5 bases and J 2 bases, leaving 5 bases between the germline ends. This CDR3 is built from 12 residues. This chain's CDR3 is CASRATGNTIYF. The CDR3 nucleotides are TGTGCCAGCAGGGCCACTGGAAACACCATATATTTT. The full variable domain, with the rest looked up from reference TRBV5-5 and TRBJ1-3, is DAGVTQSPTHLIKTRGQQVTLRCSPISGHKSVSWYQQVLGQGPQFIFQYYEKEERGRGNFPDRFSARQFPNYSSELNVNALLLGDSALYLCASRATGNTIYFGEGSWLTVV.

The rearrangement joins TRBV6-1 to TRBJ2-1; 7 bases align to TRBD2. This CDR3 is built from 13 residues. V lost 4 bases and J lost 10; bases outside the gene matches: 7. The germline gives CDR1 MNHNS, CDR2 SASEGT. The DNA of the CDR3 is TGTGCCAGCAGTGGATCGGGGGGTCGGGAGCAGTTCTTC. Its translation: CASSGSGGREQFF.

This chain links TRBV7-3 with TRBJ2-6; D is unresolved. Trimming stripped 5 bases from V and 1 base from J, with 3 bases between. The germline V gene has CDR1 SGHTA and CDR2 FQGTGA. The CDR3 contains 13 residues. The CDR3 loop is CASSQSGANVLTF. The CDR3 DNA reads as TGTGCCAGCAGCCAGTCTGGGGCCAACGTCCTGACTTTC. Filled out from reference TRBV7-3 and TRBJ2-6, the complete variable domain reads GAGVSQTPSNKVTEKGKYVELRCDPISGHTALYWYRQSLGQGPEFLIYFQGTGAADDSGLPNDRFFAVRPEGSVSTLKIQRTERGDSAVYLCASSQSGANVLTFGAGSRLTVL.

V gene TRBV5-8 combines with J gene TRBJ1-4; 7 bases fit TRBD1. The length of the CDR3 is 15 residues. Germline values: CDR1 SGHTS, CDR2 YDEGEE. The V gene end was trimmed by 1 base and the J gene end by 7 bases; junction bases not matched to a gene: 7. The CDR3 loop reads CASSLRTGSSEKLFF. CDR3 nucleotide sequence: TGTGCCAGCAGCTTGAGGACAGGCAGCAGTGAAAAACTGTTTTTT.

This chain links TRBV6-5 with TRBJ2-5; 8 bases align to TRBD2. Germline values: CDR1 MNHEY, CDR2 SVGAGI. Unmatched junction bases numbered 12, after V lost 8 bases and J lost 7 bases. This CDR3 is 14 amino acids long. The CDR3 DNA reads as TGTGCCAGCCGCTGGGGACTAGTTAGGGGGACCCAGTACTTC. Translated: CASRWGLVRGTQYF.

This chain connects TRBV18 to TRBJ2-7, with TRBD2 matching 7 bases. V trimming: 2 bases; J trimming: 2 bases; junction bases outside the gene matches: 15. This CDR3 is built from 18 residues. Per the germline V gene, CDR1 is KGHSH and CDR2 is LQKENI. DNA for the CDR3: TGTGCCAGCTCACCATCTCTCAGGGATGTGGGGACTACCTACGAGCAGTACTTC. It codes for CASSPSLRDVGTTYEQYF.

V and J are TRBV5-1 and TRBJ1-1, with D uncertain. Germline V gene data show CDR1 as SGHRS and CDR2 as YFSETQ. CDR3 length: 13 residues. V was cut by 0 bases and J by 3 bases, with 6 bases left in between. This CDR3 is CASSLGRDTEAFF. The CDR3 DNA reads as TGCGCCAGCAGCTTGGGTCGGGACACTGAAGCTTTCTTT.

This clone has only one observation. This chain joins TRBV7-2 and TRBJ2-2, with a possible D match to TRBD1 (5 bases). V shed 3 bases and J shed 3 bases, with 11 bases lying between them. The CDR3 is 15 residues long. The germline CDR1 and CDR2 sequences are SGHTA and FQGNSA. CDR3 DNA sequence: TGTGCCAGCAGCTTGTGGGGCACGGACACCGGGGAGCTGTTTTTT. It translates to CASSLWGTDTGELFF.

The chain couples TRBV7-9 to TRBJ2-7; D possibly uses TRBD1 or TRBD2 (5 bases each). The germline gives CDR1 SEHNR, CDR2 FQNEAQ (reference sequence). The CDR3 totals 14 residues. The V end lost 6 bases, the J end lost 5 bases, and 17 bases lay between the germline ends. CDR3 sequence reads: CASRGPRGIDEQYF. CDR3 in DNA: TGTGCCAGCAGGGGGCCCCGGGGCATCGACGAGCAGTACTTC.

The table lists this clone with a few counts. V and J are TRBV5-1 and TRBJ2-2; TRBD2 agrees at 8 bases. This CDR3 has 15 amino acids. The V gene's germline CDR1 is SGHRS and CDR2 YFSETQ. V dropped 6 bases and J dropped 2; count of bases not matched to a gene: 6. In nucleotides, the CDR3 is TGCGCCAGCATGGCGCGGGGGGCCAACACCGGGGAGCTGTTTTTT. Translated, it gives CASMARGANTGELFF.

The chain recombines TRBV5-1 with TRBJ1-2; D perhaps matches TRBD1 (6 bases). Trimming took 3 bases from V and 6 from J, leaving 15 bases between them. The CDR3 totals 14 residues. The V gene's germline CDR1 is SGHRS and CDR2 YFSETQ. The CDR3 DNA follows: TGCGCCAGCAGCTCCGACCAGGGGAGTCATGGCTACACCTTC. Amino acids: CASSSDQGSHGYTF.

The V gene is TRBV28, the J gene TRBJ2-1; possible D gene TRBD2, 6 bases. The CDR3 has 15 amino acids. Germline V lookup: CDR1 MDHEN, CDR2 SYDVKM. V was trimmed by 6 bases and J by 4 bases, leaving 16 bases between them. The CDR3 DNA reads TGTGCCAGCAGGGACCCAAGCGGGCGGTACAATGAGCAGTTCTTC. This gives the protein CASRDPSGRYNEQFF.

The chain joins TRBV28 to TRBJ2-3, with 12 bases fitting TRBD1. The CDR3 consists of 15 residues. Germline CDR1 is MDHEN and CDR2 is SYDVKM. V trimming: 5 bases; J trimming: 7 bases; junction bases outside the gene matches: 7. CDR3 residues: CASSPSGTGGNTQYF. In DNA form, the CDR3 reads TGTGCCAGCAGTCCCTCCGGGACAGGGGGCAATACGCAGTATTTT.

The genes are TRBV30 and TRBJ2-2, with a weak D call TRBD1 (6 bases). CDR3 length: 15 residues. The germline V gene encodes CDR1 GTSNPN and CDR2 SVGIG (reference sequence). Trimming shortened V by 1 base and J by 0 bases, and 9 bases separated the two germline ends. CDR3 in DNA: TGTGCCTGGAGTGGGGGGCCCACGAACACCGGGGAGCTGTTTTTT. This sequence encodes CAWSGGPTNTGELFF.

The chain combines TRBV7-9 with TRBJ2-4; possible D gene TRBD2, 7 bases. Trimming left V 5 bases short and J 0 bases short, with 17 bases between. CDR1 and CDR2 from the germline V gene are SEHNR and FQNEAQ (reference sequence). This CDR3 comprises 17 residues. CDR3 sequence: CASSPQQGGIAKNIQYF. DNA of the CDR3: TGTGCCAGCAGCCCACAACAGGGAGGGATAGCCAAAAACATTCAGTACTTC.

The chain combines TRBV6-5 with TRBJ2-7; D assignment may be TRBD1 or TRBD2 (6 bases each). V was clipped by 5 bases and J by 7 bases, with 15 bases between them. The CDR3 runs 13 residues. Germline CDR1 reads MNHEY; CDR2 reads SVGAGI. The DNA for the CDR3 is TGTGCCAGCAGTCACCCGGGGGCCCCAGAGCAGTACTTC. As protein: CASSHPGAPEQYF.

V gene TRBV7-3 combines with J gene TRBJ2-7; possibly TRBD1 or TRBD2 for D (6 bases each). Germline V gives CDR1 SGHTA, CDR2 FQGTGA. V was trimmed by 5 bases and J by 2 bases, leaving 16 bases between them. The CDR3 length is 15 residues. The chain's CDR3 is CASSAGGGAPYEQYF. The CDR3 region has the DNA TGTGCCAGCAGCGCTGGGGGCGGGGCCCCCTACGAGCAGTACTTC.